This T cell receptor (beta chain) emerged from a study of shared clonotypes between healthy human individuals. Study in general: Per-donor plates numbered three CD4 naive, three CD4 memory, two CD8 naive and one CD8 memory. Study outcomes and limitations: Genetic and exposure-history diversity was limited by the small donor number. Clonotypes shared by all four donors outscored non-shared clonotypes in generation probability.

Partitioning of CD4+ cells yielded a CD45RA+ naive subset and a CD45RA-negative memory subset. CDR1 and CDR2 (germline): MNHNS, SASEGT. This CDR3 has 11 residues. Repertoires were generated with immunoSEQ multiplex PCR, while TCRdb's copy carries only in-frame clones and drops some. This sample has under 1,100,000 clones; about four fifths occur once, and the top ten carry roughly 0.65%. Of note for this clone: Its target is unknown. At one end, the junction sequence differs from germline, possibly due to a read error.

Sequencing was performed on memory CD4+ T cells from PBMCs. Subset noted: CD45RA-negative fraction. The clonotype originates from a man between 18 and 29 years old in good health. Some clones in this sample may be carry-over from other donors' samples. The genes are TRBV6-1 and TRBJ2-1; 8 positions match TRBD2. The CDR3 spells CASSLREGRVF. As DNA, the CDR3 is TGTGCCAGCAGTTTACGGGAGGGCCGAGTCTTC.